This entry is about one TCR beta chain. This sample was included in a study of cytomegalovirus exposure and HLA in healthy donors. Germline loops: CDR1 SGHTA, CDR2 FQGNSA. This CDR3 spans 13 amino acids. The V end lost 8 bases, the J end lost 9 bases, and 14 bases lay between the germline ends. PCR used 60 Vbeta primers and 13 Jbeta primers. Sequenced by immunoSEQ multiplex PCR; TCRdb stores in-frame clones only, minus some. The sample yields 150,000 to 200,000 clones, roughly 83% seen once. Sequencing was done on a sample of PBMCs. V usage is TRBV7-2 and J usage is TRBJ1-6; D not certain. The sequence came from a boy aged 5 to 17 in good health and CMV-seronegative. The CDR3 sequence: CASLAVPGSPLHF. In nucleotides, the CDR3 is TGTGCCAGCTTGGCGGTTCCGGGTTCACCCCTCCACTTT. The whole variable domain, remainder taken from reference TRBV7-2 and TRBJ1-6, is GAGVSQSPSNKVTEKGKDVELRCDPISGHTALYWYRQSLGQGLEFLIYFQGNSAPDKSGLPSDRFSAERTGGSVSTLTIQRTQQEDSAVYLCASLAVPGSPLHFGNGTRLTVT.